This T cell receptor beta chain stems from a study of blood T cell repertoires in COVID-19. Study overall: The study drew acute and convalescent COVID-19 samples from the United States, Italy and Spain.

As processed by the authors: Amplification of reference gene primers provided the estimated nucleated cell counts. Produced via immunoSEQ multiplex PCR; TCRdb's table is partial and in-frame only. The V and J calls and clone size are taken from that table; D and trimming were inferred from the DNA. This table has 100,000 to 130,000 clones, 75% to 95% appearing once. V lost 7 bases and J lost 8, with 12 bases in between. CDR3 length: 13 residues. Germline V gene data show CDR1 as SNHLY and CDR2 as FYNNEI. The chain recombines TRBV2 with TRBJ1-6; a weak D match, TRBD1 (5 bases). This clonotype originated in a woman aged 25 to 45 with acute or convalescent COVID-19. The sample comprised peripheral blood. CDR3 protein: CASKQAIDSPLHF. CDR3 in DNA: TGTGCCAGCAAACAGGCTATTGATTCACCCCTCCACTTT.